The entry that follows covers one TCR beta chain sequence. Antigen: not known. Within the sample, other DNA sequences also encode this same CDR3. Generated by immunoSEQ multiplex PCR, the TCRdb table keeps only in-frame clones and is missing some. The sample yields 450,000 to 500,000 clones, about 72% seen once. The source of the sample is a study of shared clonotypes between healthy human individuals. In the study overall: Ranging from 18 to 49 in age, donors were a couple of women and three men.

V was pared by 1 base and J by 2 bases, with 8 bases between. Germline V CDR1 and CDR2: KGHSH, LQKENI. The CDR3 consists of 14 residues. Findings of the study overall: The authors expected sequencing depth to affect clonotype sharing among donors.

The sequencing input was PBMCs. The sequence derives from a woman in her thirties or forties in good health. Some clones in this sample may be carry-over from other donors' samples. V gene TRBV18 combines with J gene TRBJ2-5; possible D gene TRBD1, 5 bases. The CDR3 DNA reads TGTGCCAGCTCACCACGGGCAGGGCAAGAGACCCAGTACTTC. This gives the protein CASSPRAGQETQYF.